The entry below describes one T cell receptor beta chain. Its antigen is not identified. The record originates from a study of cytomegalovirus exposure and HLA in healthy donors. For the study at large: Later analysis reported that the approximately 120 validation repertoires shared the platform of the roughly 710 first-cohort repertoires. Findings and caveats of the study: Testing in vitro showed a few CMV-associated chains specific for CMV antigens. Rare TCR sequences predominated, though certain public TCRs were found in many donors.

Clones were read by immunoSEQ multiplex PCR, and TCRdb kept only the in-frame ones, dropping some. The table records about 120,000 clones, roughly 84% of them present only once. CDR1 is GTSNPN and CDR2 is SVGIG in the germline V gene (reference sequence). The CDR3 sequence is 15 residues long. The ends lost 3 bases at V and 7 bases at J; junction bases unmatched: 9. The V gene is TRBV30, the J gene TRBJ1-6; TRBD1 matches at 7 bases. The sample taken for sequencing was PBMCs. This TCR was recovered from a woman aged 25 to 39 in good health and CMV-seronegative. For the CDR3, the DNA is TGTGCCTGGAGCCTCGGGCCGACAGGGAATTCACCCCTCCACTTT. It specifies CAWSLGPTGNSPLHF.